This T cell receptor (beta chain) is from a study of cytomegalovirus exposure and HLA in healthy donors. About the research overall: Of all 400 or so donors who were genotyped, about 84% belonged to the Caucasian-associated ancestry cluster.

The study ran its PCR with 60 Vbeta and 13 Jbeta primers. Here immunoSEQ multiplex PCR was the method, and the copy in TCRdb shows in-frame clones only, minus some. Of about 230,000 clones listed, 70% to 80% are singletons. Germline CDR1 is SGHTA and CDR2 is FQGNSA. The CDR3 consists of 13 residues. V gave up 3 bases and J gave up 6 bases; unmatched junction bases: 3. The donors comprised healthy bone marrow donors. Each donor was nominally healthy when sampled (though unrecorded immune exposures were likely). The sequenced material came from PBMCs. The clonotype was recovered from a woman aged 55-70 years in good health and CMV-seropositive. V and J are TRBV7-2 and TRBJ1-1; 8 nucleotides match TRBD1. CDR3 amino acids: CASSLRQGSEAFF. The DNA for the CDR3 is TGTGCCAGCAGCTTGAGACAGGGGTCTGAAGCTTTCTTT.